Sequencing of this TCR beta chain was carried out in a study of patients and donors after allogeneic stem cell transplantation. A single record per CDR3 protein comes from TCRdb applying MiXCR to the RT-PCR reads. The repertoire has 20,000 or so distinct CDR3 sequences, around 31% of them found once; the top ten carry 48%. The V gene's germline CDR1 is SGHNT and CDR2 YENEEA. Trimming took off 6 bases at V and 6 bases at J, with 17 bases between the two ends. The CDR3 runs 14 residues. This clonotype was obtained from a human donor who was either an allogeneic HSCT recipient or a stem cell or donor lymphocyte infusion donor (not recorded which). It is not recorded whose cells these are; they may come from a transplant donor. What was sequenced was blood, either unsorted or a sorted T cell fraction (not recorded which). The chain joins TRBV11-3 to TRBJ1-1; D is ambiguous. The chain's CDR3 is CASRSTKGNAEAFF. DNA of the CDR3: TGTGCCAGCAGATCTACCAAGGGCAATGCTGAAGCTTTCTTT.